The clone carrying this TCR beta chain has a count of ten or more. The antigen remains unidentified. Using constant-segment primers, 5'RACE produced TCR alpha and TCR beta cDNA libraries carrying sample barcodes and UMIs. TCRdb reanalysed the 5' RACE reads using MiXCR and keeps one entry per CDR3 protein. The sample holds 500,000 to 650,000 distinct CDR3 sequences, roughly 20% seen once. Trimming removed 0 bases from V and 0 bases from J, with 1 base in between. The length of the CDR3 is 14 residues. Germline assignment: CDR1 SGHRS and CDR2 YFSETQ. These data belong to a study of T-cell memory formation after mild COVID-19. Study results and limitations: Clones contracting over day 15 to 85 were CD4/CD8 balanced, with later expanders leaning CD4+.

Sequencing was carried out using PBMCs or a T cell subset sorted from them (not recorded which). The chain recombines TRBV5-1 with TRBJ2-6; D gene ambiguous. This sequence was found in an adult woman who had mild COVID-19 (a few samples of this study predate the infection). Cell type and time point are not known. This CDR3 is CASSLDSGANVLTF. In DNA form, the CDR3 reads TGCGCCAGCAGCTTGGACTCTGGGGCCAACGTCCTGACTTTC.